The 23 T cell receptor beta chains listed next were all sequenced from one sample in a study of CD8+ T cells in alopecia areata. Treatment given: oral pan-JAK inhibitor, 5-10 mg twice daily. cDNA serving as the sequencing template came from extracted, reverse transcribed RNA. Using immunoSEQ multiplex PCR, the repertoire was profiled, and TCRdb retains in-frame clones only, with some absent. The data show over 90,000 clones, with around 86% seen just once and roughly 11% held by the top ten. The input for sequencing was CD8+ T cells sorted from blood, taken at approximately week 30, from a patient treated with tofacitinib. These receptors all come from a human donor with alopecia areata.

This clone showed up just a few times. CDR3 residues: CASSLNGLALEQYF. The CDR3 nucleotides are TGTGCCAGCAGCTTAAATGGACTAGCCCTCGAGCAGTACTTC. The chain recombines TRBV11-1 with TRBJ2-7; TRBD2 aligns across 8 bases. V gave up 2 bases and J gave up 6 bases; unmatched junction bases: 6. Germline lookup yields CDR1 SGHAT and CDR2 FQDESV (reference sequence). CDR3 length: 14 amino acids.

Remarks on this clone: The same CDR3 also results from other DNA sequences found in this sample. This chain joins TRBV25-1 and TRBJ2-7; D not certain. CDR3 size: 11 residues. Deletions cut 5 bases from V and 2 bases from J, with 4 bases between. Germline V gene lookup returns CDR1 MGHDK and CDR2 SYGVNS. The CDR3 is CASSIAYEQYF. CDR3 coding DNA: TGTGCCAGCAGTATAGCCTACGAGCAGTACTTC.

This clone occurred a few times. This CDR3 reads CASSLGLAGGPAYNEQFF. CDR3 sequence (DNA): TGTGCCAGCAGCTTGGGACTAGCGGGGGGGCCCGCCTACAATGAGCAGTTCTTC. This chain connects TRBV7-3 to TRBJ2-1; 16 nucleotides align to TRBD2. Germline V gene lookup returns CDR1 SGHTA and CDR2 FQGTGA. The CDR3 consists of 18 residues. Germline trimming cut 3 bases from V and 2 bases from J; bases unmatched to any gene: 4.

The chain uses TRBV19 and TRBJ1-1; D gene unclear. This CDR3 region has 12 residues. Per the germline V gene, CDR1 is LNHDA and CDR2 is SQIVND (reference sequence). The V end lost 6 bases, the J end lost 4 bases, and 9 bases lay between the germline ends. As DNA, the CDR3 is TGTGCCAGTAGACCCGGCCCCACTGAAGCTTTCTTT. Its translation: CASRPGPTEAFF.

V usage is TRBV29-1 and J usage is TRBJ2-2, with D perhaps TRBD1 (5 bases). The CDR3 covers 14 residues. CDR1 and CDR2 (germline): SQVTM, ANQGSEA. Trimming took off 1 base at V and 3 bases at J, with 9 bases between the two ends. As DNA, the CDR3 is TGCAGCGTTGAAGGGGCAGGGTACACCGGGGAGCTGTTTTTT. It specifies CSVEGAGYTGELFF.

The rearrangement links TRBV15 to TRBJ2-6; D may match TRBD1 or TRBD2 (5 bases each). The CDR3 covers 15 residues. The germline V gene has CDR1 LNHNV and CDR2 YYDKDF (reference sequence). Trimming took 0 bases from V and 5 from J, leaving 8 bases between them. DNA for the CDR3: TGTGCCACCAGCAGAGATGGGGGATGGGCCAACGTCCTGACTTTC. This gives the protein CATSRDGGWANVLTF.

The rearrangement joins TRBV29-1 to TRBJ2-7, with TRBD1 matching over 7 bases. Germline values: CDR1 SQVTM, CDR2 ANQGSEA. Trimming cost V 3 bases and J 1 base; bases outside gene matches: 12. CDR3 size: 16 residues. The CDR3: CSVEWWRQGESYEQYF. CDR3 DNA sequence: TGCAGCGTTGAGTGGTGGAGACAGGGAGAGTCCTACGAGCAGTACTTC.

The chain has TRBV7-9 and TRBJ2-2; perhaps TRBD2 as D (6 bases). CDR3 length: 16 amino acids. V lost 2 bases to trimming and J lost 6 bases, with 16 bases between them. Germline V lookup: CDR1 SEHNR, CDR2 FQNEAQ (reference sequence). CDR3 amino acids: CASSLFGGSRAGELFF. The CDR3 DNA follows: TGTGCCAGCAGCTTATTTGGAGGGAGTCGGGCCGGGGAGCTGTTTTTT.

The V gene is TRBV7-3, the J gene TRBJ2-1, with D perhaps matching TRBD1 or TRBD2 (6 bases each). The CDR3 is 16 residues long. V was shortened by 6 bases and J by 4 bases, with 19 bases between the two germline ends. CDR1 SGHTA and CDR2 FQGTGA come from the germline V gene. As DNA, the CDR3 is TGTGCCAGCAGTCGGGACACGGGGGCCACGTACAATGAGCAGTTCTTC. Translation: CASSRDTGATYNEQFF.

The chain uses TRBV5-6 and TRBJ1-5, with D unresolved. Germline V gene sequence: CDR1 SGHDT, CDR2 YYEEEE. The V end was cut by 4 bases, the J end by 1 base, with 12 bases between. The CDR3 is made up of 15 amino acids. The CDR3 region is CASSDGVLSNQPQHF. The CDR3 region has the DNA TGTGCCAGCAGCGACGGGGTACTAAGCAATCAGCCCCAGCATTTT.

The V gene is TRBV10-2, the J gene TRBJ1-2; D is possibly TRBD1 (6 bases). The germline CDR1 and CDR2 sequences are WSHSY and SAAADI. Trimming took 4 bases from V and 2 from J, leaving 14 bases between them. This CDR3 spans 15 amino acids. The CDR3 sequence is CASSAHRGANYGYTF. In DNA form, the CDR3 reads TGCGCCAGCAGTGCGCACCGGGGGGCGAACTATGGCTACACCTTC.

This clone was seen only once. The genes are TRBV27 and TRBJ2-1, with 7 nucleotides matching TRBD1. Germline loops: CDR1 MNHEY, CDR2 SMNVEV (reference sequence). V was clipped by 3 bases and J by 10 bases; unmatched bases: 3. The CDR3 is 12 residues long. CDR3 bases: TGTGCCAGCAGTTTCCTGACAGGGGAGCAGTTCTTC. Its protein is CASSFLTGEQFF.

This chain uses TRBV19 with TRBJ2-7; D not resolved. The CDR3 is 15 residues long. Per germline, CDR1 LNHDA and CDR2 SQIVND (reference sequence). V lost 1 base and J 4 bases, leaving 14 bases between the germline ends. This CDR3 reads CASSIGGGHGYEQYF. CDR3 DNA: TGTGCCAGTAGTATAGGGGGTGGCCATGGTTACGAGCAGTACTTC. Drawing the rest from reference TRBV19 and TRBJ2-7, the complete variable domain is DGGITQSPKYLFRKEGQNVTLSCEQNLNHDAMYWYRQDPGQGLRLIYYSQIVNDFQKGDIAEGYSVSREKKESFPLTVTSAQKNPTAFYLCASSIGGGHGYEQYFGPGTRLTVT.

The chain's CDR3 is CASSQARGRLNHEQFF. CDR3 coding DNA: TGCGCCAGCAGCCAAGCCAGGGGCCGCCTTAACCATGAGCAGTTCTTC. The rearrangement joins TRBV4-1 to TRBJ2-1; D perhaps matches TRBD1 (6 bases). V gave up 1 base and J gave up 8 bases, with 18 bases separating them. Germline loops: CDR1 MGHRA, CDR2 YSYEKL. The CDR3 covers 16 residues.

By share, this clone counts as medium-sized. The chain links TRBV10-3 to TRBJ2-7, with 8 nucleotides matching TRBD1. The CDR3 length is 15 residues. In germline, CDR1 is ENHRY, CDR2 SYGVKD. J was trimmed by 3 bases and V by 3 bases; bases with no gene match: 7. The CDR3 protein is CAISEGTGYVYEQYF. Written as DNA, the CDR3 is TGTGCCATCAGTGAAGGGACAGGCTACGTCTACGAGCAGTACTTC.

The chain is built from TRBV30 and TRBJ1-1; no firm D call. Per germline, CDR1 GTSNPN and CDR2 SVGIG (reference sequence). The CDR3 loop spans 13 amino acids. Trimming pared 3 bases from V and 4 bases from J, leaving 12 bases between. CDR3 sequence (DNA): TGTGCCTGGAGAGGACCAAGTTTCACTGAAGCTTTCTTT. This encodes CAWRGPSFTEAFF.

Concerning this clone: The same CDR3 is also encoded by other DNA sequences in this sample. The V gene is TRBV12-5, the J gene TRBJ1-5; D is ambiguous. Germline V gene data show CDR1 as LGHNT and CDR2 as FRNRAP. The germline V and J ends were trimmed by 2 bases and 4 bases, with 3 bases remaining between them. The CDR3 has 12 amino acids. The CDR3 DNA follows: TGTGCTAGTGGTTTGTCGAATCAGCCCCAGCATTTT. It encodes CASGLSNQPQHF.

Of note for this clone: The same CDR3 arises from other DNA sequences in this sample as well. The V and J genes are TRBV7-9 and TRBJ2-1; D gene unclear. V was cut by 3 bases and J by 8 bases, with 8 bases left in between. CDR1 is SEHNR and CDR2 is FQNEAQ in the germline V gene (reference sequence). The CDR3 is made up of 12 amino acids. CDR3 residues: CASSLGGDEQFF. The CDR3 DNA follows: TGTGCCAGCAGCTTGGGTGGGGATGAGCAGTTCTTC.

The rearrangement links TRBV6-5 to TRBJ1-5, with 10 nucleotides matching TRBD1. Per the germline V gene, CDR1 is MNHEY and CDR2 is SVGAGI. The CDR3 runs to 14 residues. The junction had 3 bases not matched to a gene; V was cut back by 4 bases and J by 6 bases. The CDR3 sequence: CASSSGQGVQPQHF. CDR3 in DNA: TGTGCCAGCAGTTCCGGACAGGGGGTTCAGCCCCAGCATTTT.

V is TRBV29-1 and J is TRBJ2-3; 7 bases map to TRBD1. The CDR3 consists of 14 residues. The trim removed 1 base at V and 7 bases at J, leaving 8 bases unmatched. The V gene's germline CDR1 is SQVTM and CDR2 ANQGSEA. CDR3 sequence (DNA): TGCAGCGTTGAAGGGACAGGTCAACTCTATACGCAGTATTTT. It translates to CSVEGTGQLYTQYF.

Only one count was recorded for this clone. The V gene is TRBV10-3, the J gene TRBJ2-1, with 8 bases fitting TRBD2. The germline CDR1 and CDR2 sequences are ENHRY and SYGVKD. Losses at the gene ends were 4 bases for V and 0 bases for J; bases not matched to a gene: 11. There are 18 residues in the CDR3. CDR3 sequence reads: CAISGHSTSDHSYNEQFF. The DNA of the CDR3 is TGTGCCATCAGTGGACATTCGACTAGCGACCACTCCTACAATGAGCAGTTCTTC.

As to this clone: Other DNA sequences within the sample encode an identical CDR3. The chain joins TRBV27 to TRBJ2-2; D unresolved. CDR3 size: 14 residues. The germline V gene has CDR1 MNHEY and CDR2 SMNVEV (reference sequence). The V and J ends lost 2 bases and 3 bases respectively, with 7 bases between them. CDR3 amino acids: CASSLSGYTGELFF. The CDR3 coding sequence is TGTGCCAGCAGTTTAAGTGGGTACACCGGGGAGCTGTTTTTT.

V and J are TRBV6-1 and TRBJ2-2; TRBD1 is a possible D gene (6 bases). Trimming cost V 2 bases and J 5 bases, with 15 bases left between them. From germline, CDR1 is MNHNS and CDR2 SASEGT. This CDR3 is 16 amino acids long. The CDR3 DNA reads TGTGCCAGCAGTGAAACGGCGGACAGTGAGACCGGGGAGCTGTTTTTT. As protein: CASSETADSETGELFF.